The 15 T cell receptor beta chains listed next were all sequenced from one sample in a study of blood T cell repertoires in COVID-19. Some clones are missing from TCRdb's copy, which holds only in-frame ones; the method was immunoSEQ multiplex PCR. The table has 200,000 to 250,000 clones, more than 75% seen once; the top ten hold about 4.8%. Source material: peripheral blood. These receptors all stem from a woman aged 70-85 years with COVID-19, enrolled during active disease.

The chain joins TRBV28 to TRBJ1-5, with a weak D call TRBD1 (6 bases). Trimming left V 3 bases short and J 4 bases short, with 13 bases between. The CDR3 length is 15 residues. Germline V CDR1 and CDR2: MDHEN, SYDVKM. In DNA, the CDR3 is TGTGCCAGCAGTTTTTTGGGGGCTGGAAATCAGCCCCAGCATTTT. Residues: CASSFLGAGNQPQHF. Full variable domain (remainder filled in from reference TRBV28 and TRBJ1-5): DVKVTQSSRYLVKRTGEKVFLECVQDMDHENMFWYRQDPGLGLRLIYFSYDVKMKEKGDIPEGYSVSREKKERFSLILESASTNQTSMYLCASSFLGAGNQPQHFGDGTRLSIL.

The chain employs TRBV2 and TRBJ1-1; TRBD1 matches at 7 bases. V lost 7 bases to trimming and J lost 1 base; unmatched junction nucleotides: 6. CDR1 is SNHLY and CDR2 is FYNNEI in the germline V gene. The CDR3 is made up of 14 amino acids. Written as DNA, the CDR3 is TGTGCCAGCACTAGACAGGGATGGAACACTGAAGCTTTCTTT. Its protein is CASTRQGWNTEAFF.

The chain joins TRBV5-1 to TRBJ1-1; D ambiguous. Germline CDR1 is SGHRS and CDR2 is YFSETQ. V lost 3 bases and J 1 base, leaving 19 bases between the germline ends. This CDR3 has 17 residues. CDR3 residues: CASSYPPGTARNTEAFF. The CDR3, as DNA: TGCGCCAGCAGCTACCCACCCGGTACAGCCCGGAACACTGAAGCTTTCTTT.

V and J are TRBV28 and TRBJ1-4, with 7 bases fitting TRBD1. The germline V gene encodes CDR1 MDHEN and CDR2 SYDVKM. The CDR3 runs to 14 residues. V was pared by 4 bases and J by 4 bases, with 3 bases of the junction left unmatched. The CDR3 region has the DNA TGTGCCAGCAGTTCAGGGGGAGTTAATGAAAAACTGTTTTTT. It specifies CASSSGGVNEKLFF. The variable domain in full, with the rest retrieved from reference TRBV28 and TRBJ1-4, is DVKVTQSSRYLVKRTGEKVFLECVQDMDHENMFWYRQDPGLGLRLIYFSYDVKMKEKGDIPEGYSVSREKKERFSLILESASTNQTSMYLCASSSGGVNEKLFFGSGTQLSVL.

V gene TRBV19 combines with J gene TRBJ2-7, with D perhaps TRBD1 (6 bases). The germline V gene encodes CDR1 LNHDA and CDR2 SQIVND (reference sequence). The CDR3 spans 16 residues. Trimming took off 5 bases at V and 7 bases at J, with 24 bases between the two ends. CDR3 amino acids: CASSGLGQLSSGEQYF. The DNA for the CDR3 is TGTGCCAGTAGTGGTTTAGGACAGCTGAGTTCAGGGGAGCAGTACTTC. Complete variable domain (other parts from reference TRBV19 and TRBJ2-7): DGGITQSPKYLFRKEGQNVTLSCEQNLNHDAMYWYRQDPGQGLRLIYYSQIVNDFQKGDIAEGYSVSREKKESFPLTVTSAQKNPTAFYLCASSGLGQLSSGEQYFGPGTRLTVT.

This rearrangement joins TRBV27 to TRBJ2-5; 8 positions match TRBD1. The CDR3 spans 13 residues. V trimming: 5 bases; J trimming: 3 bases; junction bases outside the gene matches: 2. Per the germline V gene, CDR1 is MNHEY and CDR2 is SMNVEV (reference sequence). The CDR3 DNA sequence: TGTGCCAGCAGTAGGACAGGGAAAGAGACCCAGTACTTC. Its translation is CASSRTGKETQYF.

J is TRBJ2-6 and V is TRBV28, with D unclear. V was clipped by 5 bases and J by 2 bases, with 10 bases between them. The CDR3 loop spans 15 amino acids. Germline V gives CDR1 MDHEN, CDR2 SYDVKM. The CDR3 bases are TGTGCCAGCAGTATTGCGGTCCCTGGGGCCAACGTCCTGACTTTC. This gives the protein CASSIAVPGANVLTF.

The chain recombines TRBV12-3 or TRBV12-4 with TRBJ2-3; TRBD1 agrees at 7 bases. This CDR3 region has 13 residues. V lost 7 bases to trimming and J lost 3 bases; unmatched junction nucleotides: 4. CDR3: CASNLRGTDTQYF. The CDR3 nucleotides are TGTGCCAGCAACCTCAGGGGGACAGATACGCAGTATTTT.

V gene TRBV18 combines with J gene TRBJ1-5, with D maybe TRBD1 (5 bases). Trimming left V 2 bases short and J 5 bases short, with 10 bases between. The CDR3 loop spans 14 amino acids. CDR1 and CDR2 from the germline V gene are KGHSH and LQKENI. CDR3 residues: CASSPGVGDQPQHF. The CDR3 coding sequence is TGTGCCAGCTCACCAGGGGTAGGGGATCAGCCCCAGCATTTT.

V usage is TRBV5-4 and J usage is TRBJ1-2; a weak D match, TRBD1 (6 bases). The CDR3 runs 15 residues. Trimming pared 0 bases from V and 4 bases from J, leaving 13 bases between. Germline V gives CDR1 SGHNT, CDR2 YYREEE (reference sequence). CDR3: CASSLAFTGTYGYTF. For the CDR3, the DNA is TGTGCCAGCAGCTTGGCGTTTACAGGGACCTATGGCTACACCTTC.

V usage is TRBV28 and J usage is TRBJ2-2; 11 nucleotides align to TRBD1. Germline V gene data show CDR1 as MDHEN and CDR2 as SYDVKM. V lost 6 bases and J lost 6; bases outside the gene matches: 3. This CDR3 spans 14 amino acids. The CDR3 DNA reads TGTGCCAGCAGCTGGGGACAGGGGGCCGGGGAGCTGTTTTTT. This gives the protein CASSWGQGAGELFF.

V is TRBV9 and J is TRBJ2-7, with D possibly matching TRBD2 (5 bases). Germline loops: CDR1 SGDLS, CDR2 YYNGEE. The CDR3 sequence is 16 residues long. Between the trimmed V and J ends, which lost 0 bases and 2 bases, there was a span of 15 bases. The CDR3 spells CASSVAVASIPYEQYF. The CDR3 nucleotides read TGTGCCAGCAGCGTAGCAGTAGCTAGCATCCCCTACGAGCAGTACTTC.

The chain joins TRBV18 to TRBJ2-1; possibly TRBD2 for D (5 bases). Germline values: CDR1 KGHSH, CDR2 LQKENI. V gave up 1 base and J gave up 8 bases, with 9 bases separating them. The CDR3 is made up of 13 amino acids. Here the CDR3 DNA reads TGTGCCAGCTCACCACGAACTAGAGATGAGCAGTTCTTC. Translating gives CASSPRTRDEQFF.

CDR3 in amino acids: CASSLQGQGGNGYTF. The CDR3 nucleotides are TGTGCCAGCAGCTTACAAGGACAGGGGGGCAATGGCTACACCTTC. The V and J genes are TRBV11-2 and TRBJ1-2, with 10 bases fitting TRBD1. From germline, CDR1 is SGHAT and CDR2 FQNNGV. The CDR3 spans 15 residues. J lost 6 bases, V lost 2 bases, and 6 bases had no gene match. Based on the CDR3 plus reference TRBV11-2 and TRBJ1-2, the full variable domain is EAGVAQSPRYKIIEKRQSVAFWCNPISGHATLYWYQQILGQGPKLLIQFQNNGVVDDSQLPKDRFSAERLKGVDSTLKIQPAKLEDSAVYLCASSLQGQGGNGYTFGSGTRLTVV.

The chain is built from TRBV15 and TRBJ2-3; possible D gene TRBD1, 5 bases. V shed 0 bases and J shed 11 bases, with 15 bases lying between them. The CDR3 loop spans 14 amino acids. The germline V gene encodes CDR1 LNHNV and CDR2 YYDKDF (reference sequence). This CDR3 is CATSRDRGVGQQYF. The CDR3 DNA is TGTGCCACCAGCAGAGATAGGGGTGTGGGCCAGCAGTATTTT.